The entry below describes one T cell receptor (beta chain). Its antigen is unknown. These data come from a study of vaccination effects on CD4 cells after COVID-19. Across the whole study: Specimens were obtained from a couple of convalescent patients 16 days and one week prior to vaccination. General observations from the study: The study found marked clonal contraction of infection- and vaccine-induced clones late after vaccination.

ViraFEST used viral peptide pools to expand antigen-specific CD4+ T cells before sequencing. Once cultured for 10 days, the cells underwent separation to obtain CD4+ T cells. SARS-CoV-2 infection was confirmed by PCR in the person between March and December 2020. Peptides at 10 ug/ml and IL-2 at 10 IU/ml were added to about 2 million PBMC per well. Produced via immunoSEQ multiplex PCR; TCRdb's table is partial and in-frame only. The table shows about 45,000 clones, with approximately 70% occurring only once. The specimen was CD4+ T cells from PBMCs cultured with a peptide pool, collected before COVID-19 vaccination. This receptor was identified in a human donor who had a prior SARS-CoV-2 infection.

In DNA form, the CDR3 reads TGTGCCAGTAGTATTGGGAAACTCACTGAAGCTTTCTTT. Amino acid sequence: CASSIGKLTEAFF. V is TRBV19 and J is TRBJ1-1, with D unclear. Trimming shortened V by 3 bases and J by 4 bases, and 9 bases separated the two germline ends. Germline V gene lookup returns CDR1 LNHDA and CDR2 SQIVND (reference sequence). The CDR3 loop spans 13 amino acids. Based on the CDR3 plus reference TRBV19 and TRBJ1-1, the full variable domain is DGGITQSPKYLFRKEGQNVTLSCEQNLNHDAMYWYRQDPGQGLRLIYYSQIVNDFQKGDIAEGYSVSREKKESFPLTVTSAQKNPTAFYLCASSIGKLTEAFFGQGTRLTVV.